These T cell receptor beta chains were read from a single sample in a study of control samples from healthy donors and cancer patients. Profiled with immunoSEQ multiplex PCR; TCRdb holds only in-frame clones, not every one. Of tens of thousands of clones in the sample, about 91% were seen once. Sequencing was done on a sample of blood. The receptors stem from a middle-aged man in good health. Each CDR3 is given with its conserved first and last residue. Clone size is not always given. Where it is, it says once, few, many or a class for expanded clones.

CDR3 protein,clone size,V gene
CASSSTGSGANVLTF,.,TRBV11-3
CASSLAGQYYGYTF,.,TRBV5-1
CASSFRTGGYEQYF,.,TRBV5-1
CASSLGLGAGGPTRNIQYF,.,TRBV5-1
CASSPGPNYGYTF,.,TRBV16
CASSLVQGNTEAFF,.,TRBV14
CASSTRTGLGTGELFF,.,TRBV5-4
CASSTRDRSNQPQHF,.,TRBV19
CAISESLVLGNTIYF,.,TRBV10-3
CASSLGGVGTNYGYTF,few,TRBV7-3
CASSLGGGDGYTF,once,TRBV5-4
CASGYRVPEAFF,.,TRBV6-5
CASTQEGGNQPQHF,.,TRBV6-6
CASSHDWGDTQYF,.,TRBV6-5
CASSSRGTLMEQYF,.,TRBV5-1
CASSYGYYSNQPQHF,.,TRBV6-5
CASSFAYRGEDEQFF,.,TRBV7-2
CASTPRGRNEQYF,.,TRBV19
CASSTGQYYGYTF,.,TRBV5-1
CASSLGTSGVDTQYF,.,TRBV7-3
CASSQERENTEAFF,once,TRBV4-3
CASLRAGNYGYTF,.,TRBV6-5
CASSVQTGPIKNTEAFF,once,TRBV7-2
CASSSPGVRTEAFF,few,TRBV6-5
CASSYKLEAYTEAFF,.,TRBV6-5
CAWGNTEAFF,.,TRBV30
CAWSLQGVGQQFF,.,TRBV30
CATSDPTGLGAFF,.,TRBV24-1
CASSITAAEEQFF,.,TRBV19
CASSDVGGIYEQYF,.,TRBV6-1
CASSPRDRATDTQYF,.,TRBV18